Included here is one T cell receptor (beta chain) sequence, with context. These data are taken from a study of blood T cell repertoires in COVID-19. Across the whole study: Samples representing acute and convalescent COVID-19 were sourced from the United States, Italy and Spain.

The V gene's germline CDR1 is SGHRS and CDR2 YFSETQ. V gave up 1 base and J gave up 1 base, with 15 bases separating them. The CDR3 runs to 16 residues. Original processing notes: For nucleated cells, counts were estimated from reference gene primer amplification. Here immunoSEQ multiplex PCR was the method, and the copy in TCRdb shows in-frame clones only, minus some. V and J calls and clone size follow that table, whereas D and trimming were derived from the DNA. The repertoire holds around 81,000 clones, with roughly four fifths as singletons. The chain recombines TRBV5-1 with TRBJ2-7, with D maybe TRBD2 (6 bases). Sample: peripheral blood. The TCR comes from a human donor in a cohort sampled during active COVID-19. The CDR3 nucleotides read TGCGCCAGCAGCTTGAGGGGCGGGGTCGGGTCCTACGAGCAGTACTTC. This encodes CASSLRGGVGSYEQYF.